This T cell receptor beta chain was profiled in a study of cytomegalovirus exposure and HLA in healthy donors. Study findings and constraints: Trimming of TCR beta V- and J-genes showed a link, identified in a later analysis, to a missense DCLRE1C variant. Rates of TCR association differed by HLA locus in a later analysis, with DRB1 highest and HLA-C lowest. Relative to equally common others, HLA-associated TCR beta chains showed greater clonal expansion in a later analysis.

With regard to this clone: The target antigen is unknown.

PCR amplification relied on 60 Vbeta primers (plus 13 Jbeta primers). The repertoire was sequenced with immunoSEQ multiplex PCR; TCRdb's copy has only in-frame clones and lacks some. This sample carries 100,000 to 150,000 clones, around 77% of them seen once, and the ten largest clones take approximately 4.5%. Germline CDR1 and CDR2: MNHNY and SVGAGI (reference sequence). J gave up 7 bases and V 2 bases, and 9 bases lay outside the gene matches. The CDR3 sequence is 16 residues long. The clonotype was recovered from a male donor in good health and CMV-seropositive. The sample comprised PBMCs. V and J are TRBV6-6 and TRBJ2-2; 8 nucleotides line up with TRBD1. CDR3 nucleotide sequence: TGTGCCAGCAGTTACGGAGAAGAGACAGGGGTCGGGGAGCTGTTTTTT. Residues: CASSYGEETGVGELFF.